One and the same sample provided the 20 T cell receptor beta chains below, sequenced in a study of control samples from healthy donors and cancer patients (TCRdb year 2020). The method behind the library was the immunoSEQ multiplex PCR assay. The immuneACCESS repertoire file appears here via TCRdb, limited to in-frame rearrangements. These files lack a portion of the clones; in checked studies, under half of the deficit traces to unresolved V genes, and the cause of the others is not known. The table for this sample lists 120,000 to 150,000 clones; more than 85% of them were counted only once. The top ten clonotypes cover under 4% of the sample. Sequences were obtained from blood. The receptors were gathered from a man younger than 40 in good health.

This chain uses TRBV4-1 with TRBJ2-2; D gene unclear. In germline, CDR1 is MGHRA, CDR2 YSYEKL. V lost 2 bases, J lost 0 bases, and 13 bases lay in between. This CDR3 has 17 residues. Written as DNA, the CDR3 is TGCGCCAGCAGCCAATCGCCCGCCTCGGCGAACACCGGGGAGCTGTTTTTT. Its protein product is CASSQSPASANTGELFF.

The rearrangement uses TRBV7-2 and TRBJ1-1; D not certain. The CDR3 contains 13 residues. Trimming stripped 0 bases from V and 8 bases from J, with 10 bases between. CDR1 SGHTA and CDR2 FQGNSA come from the germline V gene. The CDR3 coding sequence is TGTGCCAGCAGCTTAGCGAGTCAACGAGAAGCTTTCTTT. It yields the protein CASSLASQREAFF.

The CDR3 sequence: CASSSQKTGGTEAFF. The CDR3 nucleotides are TGTGCCAGCAGCTCTCAGAAGACAGGGGGCACTGAAGCTTTCTTT. The V gene is TRBV28, the J gene TRBJ1-1, with TRBD1 matching 9 bases. The CDR3 is 15 amino acids. Germline lookup yields CDR1 MDHEN and CDR2 SYDVKM. V shed 6 bases, J shed 4 bases, and the junction held 9 bases outside the gene matches.

The V gene is TRBV9, the J gene TRBJ2-7; 12 bases align to TRBD2. Trimming at V came to 0 bases and at J to 5 bases, leaving 3 bases not matched to a gene. Germline assignment: CDR1 SGDLS and CDR2 YYNGEE. The CDR3 contains 15 residues. CDR3 sequence (DNA): TGTGCCAGCAGCGTAGGGACTAGCGGGATCCACGAGCAGTACTTC. This translates into CASSVGTSGIHEQYF. Combining the CDR3 with reference TRBV9 and TRBJ2-7 gives the whole variable domain DSGVTQTPKHLITATGQRVTLRCSPRSGDLSVYWYQQSLDQGLQFLIQYYNGEERAKGNILERFSAQQFPDLHSELNLSSLELGDSALYFCASSVGTSGIHEQYFGPGTRLTVT.

This clone is a singleton in its sample. The rearrangement links TRBV30 to TRBJ1-6; no firm D call. The ends were cut back, 2 bases at V and 9 bases at J, with 8 bases in the middle. Germline CDR1 is GTSNPN and CDR2 is SVGIG (reference sequence). The CDR3 sequence is 12 residues long. The CDR3 region is CAWSPRGSPLHF. The DNA of the CDR3 is TGTGCCTGGAGTCCCCGAGGTTCACCCCTCCACTTT. Complete variable domain (other parts from reference TRBV30 and TRBJ1-6): SQTIHQWPATLVQPVGSPLSLECTVEGTSNPNLYWYRQAAGRGLQLLFYSVGIGQISSEVPQNLSASRPQDRQFILSSKKLLLSDSGFYLCAWSPRGSPLHFGNGTRLTVT.

This chain links TRBV30 with TRBJ2-1; no clear D. The CDR3 spans 13 residues. V was pared by 3 bases and J by 6 bases, with 12 bases between. Germline V gene data show CDR1 as GTSNPN and CDR2 as SVGIG (reference sequence). CDR3 residues: CAWSPLGVNEQFF. Here the CDR3 DNA reads TGTGCCTGGAGCCCCTTAGGAGTCAATGAGCAGTTCTTC.

This chain links TRBV11-2 with TRBJ2-7, with TRBD1 as a possible D gene (5 bases). Germline V gene data show CDR1 as SGHAT and CDR2 as FQNNGV. Trimming removed 0 bases from V and 1 base from J, with 7 bases in between. CDR3 length: 14 residues. CDR3 amino acids: CASSLDRVSYEQYF. The CDR3 region has the DNA TGTGCCAGCAGCTTAGACAGGGTTTCCTACGAGCAGTACTTC.

The chain uses TRBV9 and TRBJ1-4, with D possibly TRBD1 on 5 matching bases. This CDR3 region has 15 residues. Germline CDR1 SGDLS, CDR2 YYNGEE. V was pared by 4 bases and J by 8 bases, with 18 bases between. This CDR3 reads CASSTGARPEEKLFF. The CDR3 DNA sequence: TGTGCCAGCAGCACCGGGGCCAGGCCAGAAGAAAAACTGTTTTTT.

This clone came up a few times. The gene calls are TRBV18 and TRBJ1-2; 8 bases fit TRBD1. Germline-derived CDR1 and CDR2 are KGHSH and LQKENI. The CDR3 is made up of 15 amino acids. V shed 8 bases and J 4 bases; nucleotides not matched to a gene: 12. The CDR3 region has the DNA TGTGCCAGCGCAACCGGACAGGGCTCCTCCTATGGCTACACCTTC. Translating it yields CASATGQGSSYGYTF.

The J gene is TRBJ2-1, the V gene TRBV20-1; D is perhaps TRBD2 (6 bases). Germline CDR1 is DFQATT and CDR2 is SNEGSKA (reference sequence). CDR3 length: 11 residues. The germline V and J ends were trimmed by 0 bases and 12 bases, with 9 bases remaining between them. The CDR3 DNA reads as TGCAGTGCTAGAGATCTGCGGGGGCAGTTCTTC. It translates to CSARDLRGQFF.

The gene calls are TRBV18 and TRBJ2-1; 11 nucleotides line up with TRBD2. This CDR3 is built from 15 residues. After removal of 2 bases from V and 6 bases from J, the junction contained 3 bases not matched to a gene. CDR1 and CDR2 (germline): KGHSH, LQKENI. CDR3 amino acids: CASSPGSGGANEQFF. The CDR3 region has the DNA TGTGCCAGCTCACCAGGTAGCGGGGGGGCCAATGAGCAGTTCTTC.

The chain has TRBV4-1 and TRBJ2-1, with D possibly being TRBD1 (6 bases). Per the germline V gene, CDR1 is MGHRA and CDR2 is YSYEKL. Trimming took off 3 bases at V and 10 bases at J, with 10 bases between the two ends. This CDR3 region has 12 residues. The DNA for the CDR3 is TGCGCCAGCAGCCAGAACAGGGTGGAGCAGTTCTTC. This translates into CASSQNRVEQFF.

V usage is TRBV4-1 and J usage is TRBJ1-2, with 12 bases aligning to TRBD1. CDR1 MGHRA and CDR2 YSYEKL come from the germline V gene. Trimming removed 5 bases from V and 7 bases from J; junction bases left unmatched: 14. This CDR3 is 17 amino acids long. DNA for the CDR3: TGCGCCAGCAGCAGCCTTACCCGGGACAGGGGGCGAGTTGGCTACACCTTC. This gives the protein CASSSLTRDRGRVGYTF.

The rearrangement links TRBV5-5 to TRBJ1-1; D may be TRBD1 (5 bases). Trimming pared 4 bases from V and 4 bases from J, leaving 26 bases between. The CDR3 totals 18 residues. Germline V lookup: CDR1 SGHKS, CDR2 YYEKEE (reference sequence). The CDR3 coding sequence is TGTGCCAGCAGCCCCCTACCGCGGCGACCCGGTGGGGGCACTGAAGCTTTCTTT. Encoded protein: CASSPLPRRPGGGTEAFF.

The chain links TRBV29-1 to TRBJ2-3; 9 bases agree with TRBD1. There are 14 residues in the CDR3. The J segment lost 3 bases and the V segment lost 8 bases, leaving 9 bases of the junction unmatched. Per germline, CDR1 SQVTM and CDR2 ANQGSEA. CDR3 sequence (DNA): TGCAGCTTCACCGGGACAGGGAGAACAGATACGCAGTATTTT. Translation gives CSFTGTGRTDTQYF.

The V and J genes are TRBV9 and TRBJ2-3; TRBD1 is a possible D gene (6 bases). The length of the CDR3 is 15 residues. Germline CDR1 SGDLS, CDR2 YYNGEE. V lost 2 bases and J lost 1, with 11 bases in between. The CDR3 coding sequence is TGTGCCAGCAGCGTCCAGGACAGTGGCACAGATACGCAGTATTTT. This sequence encodes CASSVQDSGTDTQYF.

The rearrangement uses TRBV18 and TRBJ1-1, with 8 positions matching TRBD1. The V gene end was trimmed by 3 bases and the J gene end by 1 base; junction bases not matched to a gene: 4. This CDR3 is 15 amino acids long. Germline V gene data show CDR1 as KGHSH and CDR2 as LQKENI. The CDR3 coding sequence is TGTGCCAGCTCACCGTTGACAGGGGCGAACACTGAAGCTTTCTTT. Amino acids: CASSPLTGANTEAFF.

This clone occurred once. The rearrangement links TRBV7-8 to TRBJ1-2; D gene uncertain. This CDR3 region has 12 residues. Between the trimmed V and J ends, which lost 5 bases and 4 bases, there was a span of 8 bases. Germline CDR1 SGHVS, CDR2 FQNEAQ. CDR3 sequence (DNA): TGTGCCAGCAGCCCTCGGCCCTATGGCTACACCTTC. Residues: CASSPRPYGYTF. The variable domain in full, with the rest retrieved from reference TRBV7-8 and TRBJ1-2, is GAGVSQSPRYKVAKRGQDVALRCDPISGHVSLFWYQQALGQGPEFLTYFQNEAQLDKSGLPSDRFFAERPEGSVSTLKIQRTQQEDSAVYLCASSPRPYGYTFGSGTRLTVV.

The V call is TRBV7-9, the J call TRBJ1-1; 7 bases are a match to TRBD1. V lost 5 bases to trimming and J lost 8 bases; unmatched junction nucleotides: 5. The germline V gene has CDR1 SEHNR and CDR2 FQNEAQ (reference sequence). The CDR3 loop spans 12 amino acids. The CDR3 DNA reads as TGTGCCAGCAGCCCGGGGACAGCCGAAGCTTTCTTT. It encodes CASSPGTAEAFF.

The chain links TRBV10-3 to TRBJ1-2; tentative D call: TRBD1 (5 bases). V shed 6 bases and J shed 6 bases, with 14 bases lying between them. The CDR3 extends over 13 amino acids. Germline CDR1 ENHRY, CDR2 SYGVKD. The CDR3 DNA reads as TGTGCCATCAGCGCAGGCGGACAAGATGGCTACACCTTC. Translation gives CAISAGGQDGYTF.